Listed here are 3 T cell receptor beta chains from one sample, sequenced in a study of T cell responses to AZD1222 COVID-19 vaccine. Sequenced by immunoSEQ multiplex PCR; TCRdb stores in-frame clones only, minus some. Here the sample spans about 190,000 clones, roughly 93% being singletons. Here the sequenced sample was peripheral blood, taken on day 0 of AZD1222 vaccination. The receptor set was obtained from an adult in good health.

CDR3 coding DNA: TGTGCCAGCAGTCTACTATCGACAGGGTACGGCCAGCCCCAGCATTTT. Translated: CASSLLSTGYGQPQHF. The chain recombines TRBV27 with TRBJ1-5; 7 nucleotides match TRBD1. Germline-derived CDR1 and CDR2 are MNHEY and SMNVEV (reference sequence). With V trimmed by 5 bases and J by 7 bases, 14 bases remained unmatched. The CDR3 sequence is 16 residues long.

V usage is TRBV15 and J usage is TRBJ2-1; D perhaps matches TRBD1 (5 bases). The CDR3 is made up of 15 amino acids. The ends were cut back, 1 base at V and 8 bases at J, with 15 bases in the middle. Germline loops: CDR1 LNHNV, CDR2 YYDKDF (reference sequence). The CDR3: CATSRAQGFGYEQFF. DNA of the CDR3: TGTGCCACCAGCAGAGCGCAGGGTTTCGGCTATGAGCAGTTCTTC. The full variable domain, with the rest looked up from reference TRBV15 and TRBJ2-1, is DAMVIQNPRYQVTQFGKPVTLSCSQTLNHNVMYWYQQKSSQAPKLLFHYYDKDFNNEADTPDNFQSRRPNTSFCFLDIRSPGLGDTAMYLCATSRAQGFGYEQFFGPGTRLTVL.

This sequence joins TRBV5-1 and TRBJ2-3, with no clear D. There are 14 residues in the CDR3. In germline, CDR1 is SGHRS, CDR2 YFSETQ. Trimming pared 1 base from V and 6 bases from J, leaving 12 bases between. The DNA for the CDR3 is TGCGCCAGCAGCTTGATTCTCCGGACGGATACGCAGTATTTT. Translating gives CASSLILRTDTQYF.